The rows below give T cell receptor beta chains drawn from one sample of a study of tumor-infiltrating lymphocytes in primary liver carcinoma. Each CDR3 protein gets one entry after TCRdb re-called the multiplex PCR reads with MiXCR. The repertoire holds 250,000 to 350,000 distinct CDR3 sequences, nearly 60% seen once, with approximately 15% in the top ten. Sample: peripheral blood. All receptors come from a woman between 25 and 40 years old with primary liver carcinoma and hepatitis B virus infection. Both conserved end residues are part of each CDR3. D genes are given only for firm matches. Only some rows state a clone size, as once, few, many or a class for expanded clones.

cdr3_length j_call clone_size v_call d_call cdr3_aa cdr3_nt
14 TRBJ2-7 . TRBV6-5 . CVSSYSGHLYEQYF TGTGTCAGCAGTTACTCGGGACACCTCTACGAGCAGTACTTC
14 TRBJ2-5 . TRBV12-3/TRBV12-4 TRBD1 CASSFRQGGETQYF TGTGCCAGCAGTTTTCGACAGGGCGGGGAGACCCAGTACTTC
19 TRBJ2-1 few TRBV12-3/TRBV12-4 TRBD2 CASSPSGRVVAGSYNEQFF TGTGCCAGCAGTCCTAGCGGGAGGGTCGTCGCGGGCTCCTACAATGAGCAGTTCTTC
14 TRBJ2-7 . TRBV11-2 TRBD1 CASRGGGGAYEQYF TGTGCCAGCAGAGGGGGCGGTGGAGCCTACGAGCAGTATTTC
13 TRBJ2-1 . TRBV11-2 . CASTSYRNNEQFF TGTGCCAGTACTAGCTACAGGAACAATGAGCAGTTCTTC
14 TRBJ2-7 . TRBV11-2 . CASSSSKGLHEQYF TGTGCCAGTAGCTCCTCCAAGGGTCTCCACGAGCAGTACTTC
13 TRBJ2-7 . TRBV30 . CAWSVGSGYEQYF TGTGCCTGGAGTGTAGGTTCGGGGTACGAGCAGTACTTC
14 TRBJ2-1 . TRBV12-5 . CASAPGTSGNEQFF TGTGCTAGTGCCCCCGGGACCAGCGGCAATGAGCAGTTCTTC
15 TRBJ2-7 . TRBV11-2 TRBD2 CASSFSLMGGYEQYF TGCGCCAGCAGCTTCAGCCTGATGGGGGGGTACGAGCAGTACTTC
13 TRBJ1-1 . TRBV6-1 TRBD1 CASISPGQGKAFF TGTGCCAGCATCTCCCCGGGACAGGGGAAAGCTTTCTTT
17 TRBJ2-1 . TRBV4-1 . CASSQGVLISSGNEQFF TGCGCCAGCAGCCAAGGAGTATTGATCTCGAGCGGAAATGAGCAGTTCTTC
15 TRBJ1-5 . TRBV28 . CASSGRDGIVKPQHF TGTGCCAGCAGTGGCAGGGATGGAATTGTTAAGCCCCAGCATTTT
21 TRBJ2-5 . TRBV4-1 TRBD2 CASSQDLPTSGRAWWQETQYF TGCGCCAGCAGCCAAGATCTTCCGACTAGCGGGAGGGCCTGGTGGCAAGAGACCCAGTACTTC
14 TRBJ1-2 few TRBV29-1 . CSVDEEVGAGGYTF TGCAGCGTTGACGAGGAGGTGGGAGCTGGTGGCTACACCTTC
14 TRBJ2-4 . TRBV12-3/TRBV12-4 . CASSLGSRTAIQYF TGTGCCAGCAGTTTGGGTTCAAGGACGGCCATTCAGTACTTC
13 TRBJ2-5 once TRBV29-1 TRBD2 CSVEAAGRDTQYF TGCAGCGTTGAAGCAGCGGGACGGGATACCCAGTACTTC
13 TRBJ1-4 . TRBV12-3/TRBV12-4 TRBD1 CPSRRDRNEKLCF TGTCCCAGCAGGCGGGACAGAAATGAAAAACTGTGTTTT
14 TRBJ2-5 . TRBV7-9 TRBD2 CAIRKAGPQETQYF TGTGCCATACGAAAAGCGGGGCCCCAAGAGACCCAGTACTTC
14 TRBJ1-1 many TRBV4-1 TRBD1 CASSQATGGAEAFF TGCGCCAGCAGCCAAGCGACAGGGGGGGCTGAAGCTTTCTTT
14 TRBJ2-1 . TRBV6-5 . CACSYGDFSREQLF TGTGCCTGCAGTTACGGGGACTTTAGTCGTGAGCAGCTCTTC
16 TRBJ2-5 few TRBV5-5 . CASSLELGGLQGTQYF TGTGCCAGCAGCTTGGAGTTAGGGGGTCTACAAGGGACCCAGTACTTC
16 TRBJ2-2 once TRBV11-1 . CASSSGPGHSTGELFF TGTGCCAGCAGCTCAGGACCGGGACACTCCACCGGGGAGCTGTTTTTT
15 TRBJ1-1 . TRBV4-2 . CASSQVPRLNTEAFF TGCGCCAGCAGCCAAGTGCCGAGGTTGAACACTGAAGCTTTCTTT
14 TRBJ2-1 . TRBV11-2 . CASSLVGTYNEQLF TGTGCCAGCAGCTTAGTAGGGACCTACAATGAGCAGCTTTTC
15 TRBJ2-6 . TRBV5-6 . CASSFTDSGANVLTF TGTGCCAGCAGCTTTACAGACTCTGGGGCCAACGTCCTGACTTTC
14 TRBJ1-5 . TRBV12-3/TRBV12-4 . CASTTTGRRQPQHF TGTGCCAGCACTACTACAGGGCGGCGTCAGCCCCAGCATTTT
10 TRBJ2-4 many TRBV29-1 . CSVAENIQYF TGCAGCGTTGCGGAGAACATTCAGTACTTC
15 TRBJ1-1 . TRBV6-1 TRBD1 CASSDMTGPNPEVFF TGTGCCAGCAGTGACATGACAGGGCCAAACCCTGAAGTTTTCTTT
12 TRBJ2-2 many TRBV12-3/TRBV12-4 . CASRRTIGELFF TGTGCCAGCAGGCGGACTATCGGGGAGCTGTTTTTT
13 TRBJ2-1 few TRBV12-3/TRBV12-4 TRBD1 CASSLTGQGEQFF TGTGCCAGCAGTTTAACCGGACAGGGAGAGCAGTTCTTC
14 TRBJ1-1 . TRBV11-3 . CASSLSTGSLNAFF TGTGCCAGCAGCTTATCAACAGGGAGTTTGAACGCTTTCTTT
11 TRBJ2-1 many TRBV7-8 . CASSFWTEQFF TGTGCCAGCAGCTTTTGGACGGAGCAGTTCTTC
15 TRBJ2-3 many TRBV4-2 . CASSQDPGTTDTQYF TGTGCCAGCAGCCAAGATCCGGGGACCACAGATACGCAGTATTTT
15 TRBJ2-2 once TRBV7-8 . CASSSTRLDTGKLFF TGTGCCAGCAGTTCTACCCGACTAGACACCGGGAAGTTGTTTTTT
13 TRBJ1-4 . TRBV14 . CASSPGRGRKLFF TGTGCCAGCAGTCCTGGACGGGGGAGAAAACTGTTTTTT
14 TRBJ2-7 many TRBV6-2/TRBV6-3 TRBD2 CASASSGVAYEQYF TGTGCCAGCGCGTCTAGCGGAGTGGCCTACGAGCAGTACTTC
14 TRBJ2-3 . TRBV6-1 . CASRGERVTDTQYF TGTGCCAGCAGGGGGGAGAGGGTGACGGATACGCAGTATTTT
14 TRBJ2-1 . TRBV12-3/TRBV12-4 . CASSFLGVRNEQFF TGTGCTAGCAGTTTTCTGGGAGTACGGAATGAGCAGTTCTTC
12 TRBJ2-1 . TRBV5-5 . CASSLGQEGRFF TGTGCCAGCAGCTTGGGACAGGAGGGGCGGTTCTTC
14 TRBJ1-1 once TRBV29-1 TRBD1 CSVALENRGGEAFF TGTAGCGTTGCTCTCGAAAACAGGGGGGGAGAAGCTTTCTTT
17 TRBJ2-1 . TRBV6-2/TRBV6-3 TRBD2 CARSWELLAGGYNEQFF TGTGCCAGGAGTTGGGAACTACTAGCGGGGGGGTACAATGAGCAGTTCTTC
13 TRBJ2-3 few TRBV7-3 . CASSHSATDTQYF TGTGCCAGCAGTCACTCGGCGACAGATACGCAGTATTTT
16 TRBJ2-2 many TRBV6-6 TRBD1 CASSSLATGRTGELFF TGTGCCAGCAGCTCTCTGGCGACAGGGCGGACCGGGGAGCTGTTTTTT
16 TRBJ1-6 many TRBV12-3/TRBV12-4 . CASSASSSGSNSPLHF TGTGCCAGCAGTGCGTCCAGTTCGGGTAGTAATTCACCCCTCCACTTT
15 TRBJ2-2 many TRBV14 TRBD2 CASSRLAGGTGELFF TGTGCCAGCAGCCGACTAGCGGGAGGCACCGGGGAGCTGTTTTTT
15 TRBJ1-5 . TRBV7-8 . CASRRGTQGNQPQHF TGTGCCAGCAGACGGGGGACCCAGGGCAATCAGCCCCAGCATTTT
16 TRBJ2-7 . TRBV4-1 . CASSPFRAGDAFEQYF TGCGCCAGCAGCCCCTTTAGGGCCGGAGACGCCTTCGAGCAGTACTTC
14 TRBJ1-1 once TRBV12-3/TRBV12-4 . CASSFGGVGTEAFF TGTGCCAGCAGTTTCGGGGGGGTGGGGACTGAAGCTTTCTTT
16 TRBJ2-1 medium-sized TRBV11-2 TRBD2 CASSPRTSGSLNEQFF TGTGCCAGCAGCCCTCGGACTAGCGGGAGTCTAAATGAGCAGTTCTTC
12 TRBJ2-3 . TRBV18 . CASSREMDTQYF TGTGCCAGCTCTCGAGAAATGGATACGCAGTATTTT
12 TRBJ2-7 once TRBV24-1 . CATSDLSNEQYF TGTGCCACCAGTGATTTATCCAACGAGCAGTACTTC
15 TRBJ2-1 few TRBV14 . CASSQERTPYNEQFF TGTGCCAGCAGTCAAGAGCGGACCCCCTACAATGAGCAGTTCTTC